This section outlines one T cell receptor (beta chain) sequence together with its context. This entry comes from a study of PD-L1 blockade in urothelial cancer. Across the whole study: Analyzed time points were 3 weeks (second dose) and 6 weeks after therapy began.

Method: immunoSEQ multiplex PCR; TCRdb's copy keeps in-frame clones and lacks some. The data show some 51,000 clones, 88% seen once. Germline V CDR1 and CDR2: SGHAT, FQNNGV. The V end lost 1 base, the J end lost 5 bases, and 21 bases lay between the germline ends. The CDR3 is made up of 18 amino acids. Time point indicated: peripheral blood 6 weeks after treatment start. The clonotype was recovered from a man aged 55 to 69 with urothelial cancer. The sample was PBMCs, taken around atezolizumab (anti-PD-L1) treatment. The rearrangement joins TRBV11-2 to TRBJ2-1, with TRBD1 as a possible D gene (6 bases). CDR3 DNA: TGTGCCAGCAGCTTAGCCCTTGACAGGAGCTTGGCGGACAATGAGCAGTTCTTC. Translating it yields CASSLALDRSLADNEQFF. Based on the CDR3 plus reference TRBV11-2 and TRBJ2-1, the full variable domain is EAGVAQSPRYKIIEKRQSVAFWCNPISGHATLYWYQQILGQGPKLLIQFQNNGVVDDSQLPKDRFSAERLKGVDSTLKIQPAKLEDSAVYLCASSLALDRSLADNEQFFGPGTRLTVL.